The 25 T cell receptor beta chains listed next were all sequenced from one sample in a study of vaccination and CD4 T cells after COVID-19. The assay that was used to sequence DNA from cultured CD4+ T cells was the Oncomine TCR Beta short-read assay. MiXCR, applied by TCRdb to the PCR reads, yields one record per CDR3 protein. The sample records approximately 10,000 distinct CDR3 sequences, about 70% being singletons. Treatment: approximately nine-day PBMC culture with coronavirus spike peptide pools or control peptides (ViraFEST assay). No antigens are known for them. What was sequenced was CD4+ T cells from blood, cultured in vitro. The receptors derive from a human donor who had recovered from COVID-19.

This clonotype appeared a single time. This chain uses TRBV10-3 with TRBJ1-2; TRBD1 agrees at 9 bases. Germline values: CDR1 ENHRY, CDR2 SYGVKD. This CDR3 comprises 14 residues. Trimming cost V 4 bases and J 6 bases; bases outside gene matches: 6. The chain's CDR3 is CAISGGTGNDGYTF. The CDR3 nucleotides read TGTGCCATCAGTGGAGGGACAGGGAACGATGGCTACACCTTC.

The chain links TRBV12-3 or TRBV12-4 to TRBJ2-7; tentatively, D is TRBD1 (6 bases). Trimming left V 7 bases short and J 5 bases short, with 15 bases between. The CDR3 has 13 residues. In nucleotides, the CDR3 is TGTGCCAGCAAGGCAGGGGTGCGCGACGAGCAGTACTTC. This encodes CASKAGVRDEQYF.

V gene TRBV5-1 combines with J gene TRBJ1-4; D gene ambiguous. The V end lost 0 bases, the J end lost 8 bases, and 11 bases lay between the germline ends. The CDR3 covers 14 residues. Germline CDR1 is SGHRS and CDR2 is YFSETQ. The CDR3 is CASSLGRGPEKLFF. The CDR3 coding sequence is TGCGCCAGCAGCTTGGGTAGAGGACCAGAAAAACTGTTTTTT. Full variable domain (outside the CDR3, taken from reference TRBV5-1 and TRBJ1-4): KAGVTQTPRYLIKTRGQQVTLSCSPISGHRSVSWYQQTPGQGLQFLFEYFSETQRNKGNFPGRFSGRQFSNSRSEMNVSTLELGDSALYLCASSLGRGPEKLFFGSGTQLSVL.

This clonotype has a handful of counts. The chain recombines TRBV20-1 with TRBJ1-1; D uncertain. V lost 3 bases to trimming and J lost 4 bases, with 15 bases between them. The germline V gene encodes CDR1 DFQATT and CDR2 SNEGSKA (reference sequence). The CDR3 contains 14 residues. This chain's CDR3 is CSASYSPPRTEAFF. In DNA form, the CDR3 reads TGCAGTGCTAGCTACTCCCCTCCCCGCACTGAAGCTTTCTTT.

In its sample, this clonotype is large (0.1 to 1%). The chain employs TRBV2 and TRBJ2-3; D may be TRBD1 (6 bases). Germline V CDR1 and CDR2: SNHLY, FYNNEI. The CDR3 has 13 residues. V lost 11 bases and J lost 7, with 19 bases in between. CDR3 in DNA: TGTGCCGGAAGGGCAGGGGAACAATATACGCAGTATTTT. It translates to CAGRAGEQYTQYF.

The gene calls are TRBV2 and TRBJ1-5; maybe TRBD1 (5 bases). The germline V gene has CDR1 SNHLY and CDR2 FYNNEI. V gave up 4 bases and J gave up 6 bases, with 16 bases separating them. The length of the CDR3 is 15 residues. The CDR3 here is CASSGQTGGGQPQHF. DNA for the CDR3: TGTGCCAGCAGTGGGCAGACGGGCGGGGGTCAGCCCCAGCATTTT.

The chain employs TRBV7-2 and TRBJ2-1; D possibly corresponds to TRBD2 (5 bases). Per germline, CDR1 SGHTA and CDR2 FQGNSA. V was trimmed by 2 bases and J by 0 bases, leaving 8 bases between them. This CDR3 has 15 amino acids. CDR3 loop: CASSLIGDSYNEQFF. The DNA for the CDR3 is TGTGCCAGCAGCTTAATCGGGGACTCCTACAATGAGCAGTTCTTC.

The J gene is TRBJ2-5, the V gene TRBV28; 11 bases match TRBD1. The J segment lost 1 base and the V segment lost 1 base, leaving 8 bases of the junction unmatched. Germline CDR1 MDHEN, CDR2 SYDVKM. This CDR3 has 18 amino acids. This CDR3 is CASSLFKFGTGGQETQYF. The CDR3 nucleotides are TGTGCCAGCAGTTTATTTAAATTCGGGACAGGGGGCCAAGAGACCCAGTACTTC. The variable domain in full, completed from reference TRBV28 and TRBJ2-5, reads DVKVTQSSRYLVKRTGEKVFLECVQDMDHENMFWYRQDPGLGLRLIYFSYDVKMKEKGDIPEGYSVSREKKERFSLILESASTNQTSMYLCASSLFKFGTGGQETQYFGPGTRLLVL.

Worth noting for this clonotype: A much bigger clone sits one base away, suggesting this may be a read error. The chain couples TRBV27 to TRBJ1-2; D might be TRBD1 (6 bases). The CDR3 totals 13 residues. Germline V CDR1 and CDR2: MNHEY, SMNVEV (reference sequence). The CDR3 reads CVSSLRGGNGYTF. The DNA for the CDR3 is TGTGTCAGCAGTTTACGAGGGGGGAATGGCTACACCTTC.

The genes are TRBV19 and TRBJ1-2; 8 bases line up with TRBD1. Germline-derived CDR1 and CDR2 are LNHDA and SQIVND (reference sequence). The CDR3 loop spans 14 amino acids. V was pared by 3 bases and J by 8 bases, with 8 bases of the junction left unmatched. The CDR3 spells CASSIRDRRGGYTF. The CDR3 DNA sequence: TGTGCCAGTAGTATTCGGGACAGGCGTGGGGGCTACACCTTC.

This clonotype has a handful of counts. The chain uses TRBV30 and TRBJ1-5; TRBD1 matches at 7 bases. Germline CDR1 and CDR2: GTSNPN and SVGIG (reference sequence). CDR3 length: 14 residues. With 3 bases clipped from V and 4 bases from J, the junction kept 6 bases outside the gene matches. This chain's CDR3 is CAWRGGGNNQPQHF. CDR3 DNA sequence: TGTGCCTGGAGGGGAGGGGGCAATAATCAGCCCCAGCATTTT.

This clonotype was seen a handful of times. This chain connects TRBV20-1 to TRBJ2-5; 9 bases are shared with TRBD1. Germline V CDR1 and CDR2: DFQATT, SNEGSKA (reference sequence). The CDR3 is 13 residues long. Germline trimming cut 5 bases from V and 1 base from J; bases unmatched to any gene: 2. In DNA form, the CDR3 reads TGCAGTGCTCGACAGGGGGTCCAAGAGACCCAGTACTTC. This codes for CSARQGVQETQYF.

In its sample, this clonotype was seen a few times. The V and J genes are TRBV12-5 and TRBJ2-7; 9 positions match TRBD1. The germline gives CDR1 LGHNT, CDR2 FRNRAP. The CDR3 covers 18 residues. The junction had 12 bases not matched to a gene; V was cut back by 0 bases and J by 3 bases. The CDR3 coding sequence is TGTGCTAGTGGTTTGGTACGTGTCCTGCCGGGACAGGGCTACGAGCAGTACTTC. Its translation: CASGLVRVLPGQGYEQYF.

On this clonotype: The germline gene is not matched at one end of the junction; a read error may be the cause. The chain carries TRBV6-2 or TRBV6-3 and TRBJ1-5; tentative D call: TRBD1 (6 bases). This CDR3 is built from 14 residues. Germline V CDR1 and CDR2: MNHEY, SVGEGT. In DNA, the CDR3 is TGTGCCAGCACCGATGACAGGAGCACTCAGCCCCAGCATTTT. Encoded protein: CASTDDRSTQPQHF.

CDR3 in amino acids: CASSNRDREGGGYTF. CDR3 nucleotide sequence: TGTGCCAGCAGCAACCGGGACAGGGAGGGAGGCGGCTACACCTTC. This chain connects TRBV5-5 to TRBJ1-2; 9 positions match TRBD1. Germline loops: CDR1 SGHKS, CDR2 YYEKEE (reference sequence). The CDR3 totals 15 residues. The trim removed 4 bases at V and 8 bases at J, leaving 12 bases unmatched.

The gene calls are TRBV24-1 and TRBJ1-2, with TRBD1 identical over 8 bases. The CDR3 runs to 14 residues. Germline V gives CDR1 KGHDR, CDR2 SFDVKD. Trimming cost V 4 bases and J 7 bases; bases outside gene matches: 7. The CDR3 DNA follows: TGTGCCACCAGTGAATCAGGACAGGGCTTTGGCTACACCTTC. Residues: CATSESGQGFGYTF.

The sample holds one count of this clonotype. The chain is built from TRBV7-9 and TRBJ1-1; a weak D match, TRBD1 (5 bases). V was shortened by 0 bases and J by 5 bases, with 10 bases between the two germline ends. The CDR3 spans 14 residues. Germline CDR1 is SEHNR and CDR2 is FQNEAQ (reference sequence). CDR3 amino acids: CASSLAGGRTEAFF. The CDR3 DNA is TGTGCCAGCAGCTTAGCCGGGGGTCGGACTGAAGCTTTCTTT.

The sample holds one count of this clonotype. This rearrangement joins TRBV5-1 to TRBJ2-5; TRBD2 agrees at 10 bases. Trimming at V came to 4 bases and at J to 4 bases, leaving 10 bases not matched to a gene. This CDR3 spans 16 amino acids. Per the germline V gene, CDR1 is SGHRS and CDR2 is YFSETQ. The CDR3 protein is CASSPLLAGASETQYF. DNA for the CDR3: TGCGCCAGCAGCCCTCTCCTAGCGGGGGCCTCAGAGACCCAGTACTTC. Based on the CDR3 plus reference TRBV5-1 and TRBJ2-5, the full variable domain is KAGVTQTPRYLIKTRGQQVTLSCSPISGHRSVSWYQQTPGQGLQFLFEYFSETQRNKGNFPGRFSGRQFSNSRSEMNVSTLELGDSALYLCASSPLLAGASETQYFGPGTRLLVL.

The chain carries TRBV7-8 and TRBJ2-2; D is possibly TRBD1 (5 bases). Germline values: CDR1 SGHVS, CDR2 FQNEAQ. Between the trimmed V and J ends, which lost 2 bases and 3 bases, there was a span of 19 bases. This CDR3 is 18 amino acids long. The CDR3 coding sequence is TGTGCCAGCAGCTTACGACTTTTAGGGTCAGGGCACACCGGGGAGCTGTTTTTT. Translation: CASSLRLLGSGHTGELFF.

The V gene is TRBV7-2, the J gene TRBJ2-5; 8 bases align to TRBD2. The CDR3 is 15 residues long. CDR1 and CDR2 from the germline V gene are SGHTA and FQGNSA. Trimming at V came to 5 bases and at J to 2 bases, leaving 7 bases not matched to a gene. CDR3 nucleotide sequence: TGTGCCAGCAGCCTCTCAGCGGGGGTACAAGAGACCCAGTACTTC. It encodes CASSLSAGVQETQYF.

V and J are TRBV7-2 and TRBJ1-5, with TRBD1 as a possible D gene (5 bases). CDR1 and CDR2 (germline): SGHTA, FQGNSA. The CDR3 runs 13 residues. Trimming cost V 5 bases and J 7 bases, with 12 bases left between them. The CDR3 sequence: CASSPGQGQPQHF. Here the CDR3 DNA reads TGTGCCAGCAGCCCAGGGCAAGGACAGCCCCAGCATTTT. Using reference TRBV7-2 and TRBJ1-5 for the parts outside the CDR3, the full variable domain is GAGVSQSPSNKVTEKGKDVELRCDPISGHTALYWYRQSLGQGLEFLIYFQGNSAPDKSGLPSDRFSAERTGGSVSTLTIQRTQQEDSAVYLCASSPGQGQPQHFGDGTRLSIL.

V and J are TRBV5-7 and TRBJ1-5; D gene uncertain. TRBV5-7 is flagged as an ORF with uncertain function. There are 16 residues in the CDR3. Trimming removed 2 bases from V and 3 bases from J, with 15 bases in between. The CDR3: CASSFRIPGLNQPQHF. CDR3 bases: TGTGCCAGCAGCTTCCGGATCCCGGGTCTCAATCAGCCCCAGCATTTT.

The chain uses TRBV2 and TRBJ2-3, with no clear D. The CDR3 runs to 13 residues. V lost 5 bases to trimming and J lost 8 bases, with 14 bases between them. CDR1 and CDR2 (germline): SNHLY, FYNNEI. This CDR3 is CASSPSNRATQYF. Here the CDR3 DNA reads TGTGCCAGCAGTCCCTCGAACCGGGCTACGCAGTATTTT.

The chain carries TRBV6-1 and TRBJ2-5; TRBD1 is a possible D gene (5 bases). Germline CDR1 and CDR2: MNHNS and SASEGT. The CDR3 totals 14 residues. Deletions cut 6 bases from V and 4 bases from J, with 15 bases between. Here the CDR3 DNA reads TGTGCCAGCAGGGACAAGGGGCGACGAGAGACCCAGTACTTC. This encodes CASRDKGRRETQYF.

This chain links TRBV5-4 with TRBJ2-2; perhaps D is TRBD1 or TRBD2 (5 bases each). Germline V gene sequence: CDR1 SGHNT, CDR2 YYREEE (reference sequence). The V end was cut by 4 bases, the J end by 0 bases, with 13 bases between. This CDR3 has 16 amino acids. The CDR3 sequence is CASSLGAGPNTGELFF. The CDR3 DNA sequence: TGTGCCAGCAGCCTTGGGGCGGGTCCGAACACCGGGGAGCTGTTTTTT.